This T cell receptor beta chain derives from a study of shared clonotypes between healthy human individuals. Study context: Per donor, three plates held CD4 naive cells, three held CD4 memory, two held CD8 naive and one held CD8 memory. General study results and limits: Naive subsets, compared against memory subsets, generally had larger estimated richness values. The study's rarefaction showed incomplete sorted-subset sequencing despite large depth.

CDR1 and CDR2 (germline): LGHNA, YSLEER. V was pared by 0 bases and J by 0 bases, with 9 bases of the junction left unmatched. The CDR3 totals 18 residues. CD45RO-negative CD8 cells positively selected for CCR7 made up the naive population, which excluded terminally differentiated effector memory CD45RA+ cells. Comment on this clone: Its antigen is not known.

For each subset, genomic DNA was distributed in equal portions over several immunoSEQ plates. The method was immunoSEQ multiplex PCR; TCRdb's version includes in-frame clones alone and lacks a portion of them. The sample shows some 1,900,000 clones, about 95% of them seen only once. The J gene is TRBJ2-3, the V gene TRBV4-3; 7 bases match TRBD2. The origin of this receptor is a man aged 18 to 30 in good health. The sample comprised naive CD8+ T cells sorted from blood. CDR3 sequence reads: CASSQDPLGEGSTDTQYF. The CDR3 DNA follows: TGCGCCAGCAGCCAAGACCCTCTAGGGGAGGGTAGCACAGATACGCAGTATTTT.